This TCR beta chain stems from a study of cytomegalovirus exposure and HLA in healthy donors. Study outcomes and limitations: Researchers catalogued about 150 TCR beta chains as cytomegalovirus-associated. According to a later analysis, most TCR beta chains associated with CMV appeared HLA-restricted. Accurate HLA-A and HLA-B prediction from TCR beta sequences was reported for most subjects.

The PCR used 60 Vbeta and 13 Jbeta primers. Method: immunoSEQ multiplex PCR; TCRdb's copy keeps in-frame clones and lacks some. The sample lists about 160,000 clones, around 83% occurring once. Concerning this clone: Antigen unknown.

V dropped 6 bases and J dropped 0 bases, with 11 bases sitting between them. This CDR3 has 14 amino acids. The germline CDR1 and CDR2 sequences are MNHNY and SVGAGI (reference sequence). This sequence joins TRBV6-6 and TRBJ1-2; tentatively, D is TRBD1 (5 bases). This receptor was obtained from a male donor in good health and CMV-seropositive. The sequenced sample was PBMCs. CDR3 bases: TGTGCCAGCAGACGGGGGGAAGCTAACTATGGCTACACCTTC. It is translated as CASRRGEANYGYTF.